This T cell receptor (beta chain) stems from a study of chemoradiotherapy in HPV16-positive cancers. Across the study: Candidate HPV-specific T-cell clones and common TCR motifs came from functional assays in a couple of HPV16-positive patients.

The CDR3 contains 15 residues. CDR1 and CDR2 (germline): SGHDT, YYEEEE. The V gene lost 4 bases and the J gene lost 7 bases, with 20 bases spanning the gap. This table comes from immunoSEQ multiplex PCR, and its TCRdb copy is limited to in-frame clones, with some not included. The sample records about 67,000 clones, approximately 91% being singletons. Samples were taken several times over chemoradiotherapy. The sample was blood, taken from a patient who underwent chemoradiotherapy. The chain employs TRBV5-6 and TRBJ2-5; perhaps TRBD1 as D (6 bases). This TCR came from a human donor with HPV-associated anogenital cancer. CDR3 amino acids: CASSPTPGDSGTQYF. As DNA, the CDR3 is TGTGCCAGCAGCCCTACCCCAGGGGATTCTGGGACCCAGTACTTC.